This TCR beta chain emerged from a study of tumor-infiltrating lymphocytes in localized non-small cell lung cancer. The wider study: Patients included smokers and never-smokers with various histologies, some sampled after neoadjuvant chemotherapy.

TCRdb keeps only in-frame clones here, not all; method: immunoSEQ multiplex PCR. The sample has roughly 12,000 clones, approximately 71% seen once. V lost 3 bases and J 5 bases, leaving 7 bases between the germline ends. This CDR3 is built from 11 residues. Per germline, CDR1 DFQATT and CDR2 SNEGSKA (reference sequence). The source is a human donor with non-small cell lung cancer. The chain carries TRBV20-1 and TRBJ1-2; D remains unclear. The sequenced material came from lung tumor tissue. The CDR3 DNA follows: TGCAGTGCTAGTTCGGATTATGGCTACACCTTC. Amino acids: CSASSDYGYTF.